This T cell receptor beta chain emerged from a study of identical twins. Germline CDR1 reads SNHLY; CDR2 reads FYNNEI. The CDR3 has 14 residues. J lost 6 bases, V lost 6 bases, and 8 bases had no gene match. TCRdb ran MiXCR on the 5' RACE reads and lists one entry per CDR3 protein. The sample lists about 730,000 distinct CDR3 sequences; around 21% were seen once. The sample was also reused in another study, on T cells expressing NK-cell markers.

The receptor's source is a woman aged 18-30 years in good health. Input material: PBMCs. The chain carries TRBV2 and TRBJ1-5; 7 bases align to TRBD1. CDR3 nucleotides: TGTGCCAGCAGACGCGACAGGGAGGGTCAGCCCCAGCATTTT. Translation gives CASRRDREGQPQHF. The full variable domain, in which reference TRBV2 and TRBJ1-5 provide the parts outside the CDR3, is EPEVTQTPSHQVTQMGQEVILRCVPISNHLYFYWYRQILGQKVEFLVSFYNNEISEKSEIFDDQFSVERPDGSNFTLKIRSTKLEDSAMYFCASRRDREGQPQHFGDGTRLSIL.